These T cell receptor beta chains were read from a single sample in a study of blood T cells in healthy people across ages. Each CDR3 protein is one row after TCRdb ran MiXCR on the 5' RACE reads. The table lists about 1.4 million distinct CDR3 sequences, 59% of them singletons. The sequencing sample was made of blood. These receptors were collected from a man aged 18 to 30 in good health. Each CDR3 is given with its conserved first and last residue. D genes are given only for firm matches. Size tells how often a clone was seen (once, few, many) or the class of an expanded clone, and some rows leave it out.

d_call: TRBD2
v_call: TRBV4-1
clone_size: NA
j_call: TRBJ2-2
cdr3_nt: TGCGCCAGCAGTCAAGCGGGGAGAGGGGCGAGCACCGGGGAGCTGTTTTTT
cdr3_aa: CASSQAGRGASTGELFF

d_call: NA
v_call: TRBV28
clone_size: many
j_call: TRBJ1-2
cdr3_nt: TGTGCCAGCAGTTTAGGGGTTGGGGGCTACACCTTC
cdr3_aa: CASSLGVGGYTF

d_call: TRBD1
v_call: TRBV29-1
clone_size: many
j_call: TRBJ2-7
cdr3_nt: TGCAGCGTTGGACAGGGATCCTACGAGCAGTACTTC
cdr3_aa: CSVGQGSYEQYF

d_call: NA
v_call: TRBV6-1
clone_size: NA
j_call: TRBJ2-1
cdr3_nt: TGTGCCAGCAGGGCTCTAGCGTACTCCTACAATGAGCAGTTCTTC
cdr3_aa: CASRALAYSYNEQFF

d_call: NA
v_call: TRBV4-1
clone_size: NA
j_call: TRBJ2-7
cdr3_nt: TGCGCCAGCAGCCAGAGGGGGGGCACCTACGAGCAGTACTTC
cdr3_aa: CASSQRGGTYEQYF

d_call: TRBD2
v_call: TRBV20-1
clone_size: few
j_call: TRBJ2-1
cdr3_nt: TGCAGTGCTGCAGCGGGGGGAACTACCTACAATGAGCAGTTCTTC
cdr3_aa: CSAAAGGTTYNEQFF

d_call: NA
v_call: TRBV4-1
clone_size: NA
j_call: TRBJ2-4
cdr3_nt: TGCGCCAGCAGCCAAGTGCAAGACGTAAAAAACATTCAGTACTTC
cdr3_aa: CASSQVQDVKNIQYF

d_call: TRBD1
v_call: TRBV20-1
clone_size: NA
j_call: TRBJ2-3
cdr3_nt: TGCAGTGCTAGCCGGGACAGGGTTGACGATACGCAGTATTTT
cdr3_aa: CSASRDRVDDTQYF

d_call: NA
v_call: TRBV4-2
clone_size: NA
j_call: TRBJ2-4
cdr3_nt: TGTGCCAGCAGCCAAGATTCGGGACGAGAGTTGAACATTCAGTACTTC
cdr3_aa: CASSQDSGRELNIQYF

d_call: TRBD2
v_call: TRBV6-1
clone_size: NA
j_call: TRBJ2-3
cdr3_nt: TGTGCCAGCAGCCCCTTTGGTCCTCAGCGGGGTCGCACAGATACGCAGTATTTT
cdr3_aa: CASSPFGPQRGRTDTQYF

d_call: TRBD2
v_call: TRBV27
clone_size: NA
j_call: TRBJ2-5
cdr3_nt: TGTGCCAGCCGCAGGGCGGGAGGGCAAGAGACCCAGTACTTC
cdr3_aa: CASRRAGGQETQYF

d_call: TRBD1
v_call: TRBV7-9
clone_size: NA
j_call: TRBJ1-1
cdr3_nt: TGTGCCAGCAGCCAGGGGGAAATGAACACTGAAGCTTTCTTT
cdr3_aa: CASSQGEMNTEAFF

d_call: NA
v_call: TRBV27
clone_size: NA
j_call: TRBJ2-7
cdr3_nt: TGTGCCACCTCAACCGACGGGGTTTATGGCTACGAGCAGTACTTC
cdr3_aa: CATSTDGVYGYEQYF

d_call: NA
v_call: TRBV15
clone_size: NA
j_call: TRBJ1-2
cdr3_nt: TGTGCCACCAGCGTCTCGGGAGATGGCTACACCTTC
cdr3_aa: CATSVSGDGYTF

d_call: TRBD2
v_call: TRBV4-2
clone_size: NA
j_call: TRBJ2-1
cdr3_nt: TGTGCCAGCAGCCACCGACCGACTAGCGGGAGCAATGAGCAGTTCTTC
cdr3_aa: CASSHRPTSGSNEQFF

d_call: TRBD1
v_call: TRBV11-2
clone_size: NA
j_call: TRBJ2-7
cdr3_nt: TGTGCCAGCAGCTTAGAGACAGGGGAACTCTACGAGCAGTACTTC
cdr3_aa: CASSLETGELYEQYF

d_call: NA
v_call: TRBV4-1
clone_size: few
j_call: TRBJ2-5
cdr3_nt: TGCGCCAGCAGCCAAGTAGAGTCGGTACAGAAAGGGACCCAGTACTTC
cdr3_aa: CASSQVESVQKGTQYF

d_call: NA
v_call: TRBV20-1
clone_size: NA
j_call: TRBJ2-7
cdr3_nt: TGCAGTGCTAGCGGGGGAGACTACGAGCAGTACTTC
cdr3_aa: CSASGGDYEQYF

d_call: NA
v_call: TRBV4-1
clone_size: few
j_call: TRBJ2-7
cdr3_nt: TGCGCCAGCAGCCAACAGCGCGAGCAGTACTTC
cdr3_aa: CASSQQREQYF

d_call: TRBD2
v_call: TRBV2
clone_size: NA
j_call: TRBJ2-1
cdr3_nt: TGTGCCAGCAGTTCACTAGCGGGAGTCCCCAATGAGCAGTTCTTC
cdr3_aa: CASSSLAGVPNEQFF

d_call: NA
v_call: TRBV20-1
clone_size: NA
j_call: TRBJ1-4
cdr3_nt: TGCAGTGCTTTGAGGGGGTTTAGCGAAAAACTGTTTTTT
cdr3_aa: CSALRGFSEKLFF

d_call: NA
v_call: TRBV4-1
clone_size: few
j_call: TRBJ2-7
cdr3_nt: TGCGCCAGCAGCCCTAGATATAGGCAGGGCACCTCCTACGAGCAGTACTTC
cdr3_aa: CASSPRYRQGTSYEQYF

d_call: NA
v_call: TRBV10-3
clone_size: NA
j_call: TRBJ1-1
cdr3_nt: TGTGCCATCAGTGGGACAGTTTCAAGGGCTTTCTTT
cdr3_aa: CAISGTVSRAFF

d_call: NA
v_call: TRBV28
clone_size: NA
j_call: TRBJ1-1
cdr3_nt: TGTGCCAGCAGCTCGGGACGGCGCACTGAAGCTTTCTTT
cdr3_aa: CASSSGRRTEAFF

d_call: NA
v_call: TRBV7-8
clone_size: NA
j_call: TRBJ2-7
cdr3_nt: TGTGCCAGCAGCCCACCTCCGGATACCTACGAGCTGTACTTC
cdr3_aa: CASSPPPDTYELYF

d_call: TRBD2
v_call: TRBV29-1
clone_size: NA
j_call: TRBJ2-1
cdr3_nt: TGCAGCGGCAGTTCCGGGACTAGCGGGAGAGGGTCTTACAATGAGCAGTTCTTC
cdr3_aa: CSGSSGTSGRGSYNEQFF

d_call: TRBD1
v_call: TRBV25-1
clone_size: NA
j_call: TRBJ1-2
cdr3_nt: TGTGCCAGCATTGATCCGGGACAGCCCTTCTATGGCTACACCTTC
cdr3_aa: CASIDPGQPFYGYTF

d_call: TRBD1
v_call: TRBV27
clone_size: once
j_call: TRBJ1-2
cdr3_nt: TGTGCCAGCAGTTCGTACACAGGGGGCGGTGGTGGTTACACCTTT
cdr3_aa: CASSSYTGGGGGYTF

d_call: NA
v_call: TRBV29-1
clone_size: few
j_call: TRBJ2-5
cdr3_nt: TGCAGCGTTGCGTACGGGAGCATCCAAGAGACCCAGTACTTC
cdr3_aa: CSVAYGSIQETQYF

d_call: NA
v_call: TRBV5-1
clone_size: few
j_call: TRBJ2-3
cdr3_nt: TGTGCCAGCAGCCTGCACAGCACAGATACGCAGTATTTT
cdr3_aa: CASSLHSTDTQYF

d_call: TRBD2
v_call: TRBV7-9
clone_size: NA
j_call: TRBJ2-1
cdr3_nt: TGTGCCAGCAGCTCTTCCGGTGGACTAGCGGGAGAGTGGCAGTTCTTC
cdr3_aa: CASSSSGGLAGEWQFF

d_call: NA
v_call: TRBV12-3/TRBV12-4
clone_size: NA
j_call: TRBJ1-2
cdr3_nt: TGTGCCAGCAGTTTACTCCCGGACCAGGGCGGCTACACCTTC
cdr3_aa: CASSLLPDQGGYTF

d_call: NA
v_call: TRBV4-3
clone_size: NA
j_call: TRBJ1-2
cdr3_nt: TGCGCCAGCAGCCCACAAGAAAACAACTATGGCTACACCTTC
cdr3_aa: CASSPQENNYGYTF

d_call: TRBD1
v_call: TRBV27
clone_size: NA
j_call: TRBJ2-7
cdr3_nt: TGTGCCAGCAGTACCGAAAGGGGGCCGACCTACGAGCAGTACTTC
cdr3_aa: CASSTERGPTYEQYF

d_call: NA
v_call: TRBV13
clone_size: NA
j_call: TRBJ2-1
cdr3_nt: TGTGCCAGCACCGCCGACAGCAGTACTGACAATGAGCAGTTCTTC
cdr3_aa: CASTADSSTDNEQFF

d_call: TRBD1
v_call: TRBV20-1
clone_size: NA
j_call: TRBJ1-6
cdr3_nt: TGCAGTGCTAGGGGGACAGGGGGCTCTAATTCACCCCTCCACTTT
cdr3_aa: CSARGTGGSNSPLHF

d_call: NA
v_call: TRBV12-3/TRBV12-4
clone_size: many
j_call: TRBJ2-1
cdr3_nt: TGTGCCAGCAGCTTTCTCAATGAGCAGTTCTTC
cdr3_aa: CASSFLNEQFF

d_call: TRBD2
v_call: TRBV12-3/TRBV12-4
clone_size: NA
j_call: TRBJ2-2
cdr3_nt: TGTGCCAGCAGTTTACCGGCGGGAGGGAACACCGGGGAGCTGTTTTTT
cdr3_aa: CASSLPAGGNTGELFF

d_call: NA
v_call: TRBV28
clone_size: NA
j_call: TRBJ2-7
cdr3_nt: TGTGCCAGCAGTCTATCCACAGGGCTCCACGAGCAGTACTTC
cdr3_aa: CASSLSTGLHEQYF

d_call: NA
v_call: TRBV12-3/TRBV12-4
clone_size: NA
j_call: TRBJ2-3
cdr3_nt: TGTGCCAGCAGTTTACGTCGGGAAGCGCAGTATTTT
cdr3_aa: CASSLRREAQYF